Each of the 18 T cell receptor beta chains below was sequenced from the same sample in a study of T cells in Graves' hyperthyroidism and ophthalmopathy. Authors of the study amplified TCR beta CDR3 regions from RNA transcripts. HTBI primers were used for first-round RT-PCR of the TCR CDR3. In TCRdb, the multiplex PCR reads were re-called with MiXCR into one record per CDR3 protein. The repertoire has roughly 630,000 distinct CDR3 sequences, 15% to 18% of them found once; the top ten carry 6.5% to 8%. The sample comprised blood. The source is a woman between 25 and 40 years old with Graves' hyperthyroidism.

This clonotype was detected ten times or more. This chain joins TRBV27 and TRBJ2-7; TRBD2 matches 9 bases. The CDR3 totals 15 residues. Germline loops: CDR1 MNHEY, CDR2 SMNVEV (reference sequence). V was pared by 0 bases and J by 1 base, with 1 base of the junction left unmatched. The CDR3 protein is CASSLSAGGSYEQYF. The DNA for the CDR3 is TGTGCCAGCAGTTTATCTGCGGGAGGGTCCTACGAGCAGTACTTC.

This rearrangement joins TRBV20-1 to TRBJ2-2, with a weak D call TRBD1 (6 bases). Trimming cost V 0 bases and J 0 bases, with 11 bases left between them. In germline, CDR1 is DFQATT, CDR2 SNEGSKA (reference sequence). CDR3 length: 16 amino acids. Here the CDR3 DNA reads TGCAGTGCTAGAGATATTAGGACAGCGAACACCGGGGAGCTGTTTTTT. It codes for CSARDIRTANTGELFF.

The rearrangement uses TRBV28 and TRBJ2-7, with a weak D call TRBD1 (5 bases). V was trimmed by 4 bases and J by 1 base, leaving 14 bases between them. This CDR3 is 15 amino acids long. Germline loops: CDR1 MDHEN, CDR2 SYDVKM. The CDR3 loop reads CASSSQGLRSYEQYF. CDR3 DNA sequence: TGTGCCAGCAGTTCCCAGGGTTTGAGGTCCTACGAGCAGTACTTC.

This clonotype came up a few times. V and J are TRBV12-3 or TRBV12-4 and TRBJ1-5, with TRBD1 matching 7 bases. V shed 6 bases, J shed 3 bases, and the junction held 5 bases outside the gene matches. The CDR3 sequence is 14 residues long. The CDR3 DNA reads TGTGCCAGCAGGGACGACAGGGACAATCAGCCCCAGCATTTT. Residues: CASRDDRDNQPQHF.

This clonotype has a count of ten or more. The V gene is TRBV3-1, the J gene TRBJ1-5, with D unresolved. Germline values: CDR1 LGHDT, CDR2 YNNKEL (reference sequence). V was cut by 0 bases and J by 7 bases, with 7 bases left in between. The CDR3 runs to 13 residues. The CDR3 is CASSQDLGQPQHF. The CDR3 coding sequence is TGTGCCAGCAGCCAAGACTTAGGGCAGCCCCAGCATTTT.

The J gene is TRBJ2-7, the V gene TRBV20-1, with 9 bases matching TRBD2. V was clipped by 0 bases and J by 5 bases; unmatched bases: 11. CDR3 size: 16 residues. From germline, CDR1 is DFQATT and CDR2 SNEGSKA (reference sequence). The CDR3 here is CSARDSYAGGTDEQYF. For the CDR3, the DNA is TGCAGTGCTAGAGATTCGTACGCGGGAGGGACCGACGAGCAGTACTTC.

The CDR3 is CATSDSRQGTDTQYF. For the CDR3, the DNA is TGTGCCACCAGTGATTCTCGACAGGGGACAGATACGCAGTATTTT. This chain uses TRBV24-1 with TRBJ2-3, with TRBD1 matching 8 bases. The length of the CDR3 is 15 residues. Germline loops: CDR1 KGHDR, CDR2 SFDVKD. After removal of 2 bases from V and 3 bases from J, the junction contained 3 bases not matched to a gene.

This clonotype was seen ten or more times. J is TRBJ2-1 and V is TRBV12-3 or TRBV12-4; 7 bases are a match to TRBD2. The V and J ends lost 1 base and 9 bases, in that order; junction bases with no gene match: 3. This CDR3 has 13 residues. CDR3 protein: CASSLERDSEQFF. CDR3 sequence (DNA): TGTGCCAGCAGTTTAGAGCGGGACTCTGAGCAGTTCTTC.

Turning to this clonotype: This clone may be a read error of a much larger clone one base away. The chain employs TRBV5-1 and TRBJ2-1; TRBD2 matches 11 bases. The CDR3 extends over 15 amino acids. Germline values: CDR1 SGHRS, CDR2 YFSETQ. V lost 10 bases, J lost 6 bases, and 12 bases stayed unmatched. In nucleotides, the CDR3 is TGCGCCGGCAACATACTAGCGGGAGATGGCAATGAGCAGTTCTTC. Amino acid sequence: CAGNILAGDGNEQFF. Together with reference TRBV5-1 and TRBJ2-1, the CDR3 gives the full variable domain: KAGVTQTPRYLIKTRGQQVTLSCSPISGHRSVSWYQQTPGQGLQFLFEYFSETQRNKGNFPGRFSGRQFSNSRSEMNVSTLELGDSALYLCAGNILAGDGNEQFFGPGTRLTVL.

The chain links TRBV18 to TRBJ2-3; the D gene is possibly TRBD2 (5 bases). Looked up from germline, CDR1 is KGHSH and CDR2 is LQKENI. The CDR3 spans 13 residues. Trimming took off 8 bases at V and 2 bases at J, with 11 bases between the two ends. The CDR3 here is CASRREDTDTQYF. CDR3 coding DNA: TGTGCCAGCCGTCGGGAAGACACAGATACGCAGTATTTT.

This clonotype has a count of ten or more. The V call is TRBV27, the J call TRBJ1-5, with no clear D. This CDR3 has 14 residues. Looked up from germline, CDR1 is MNHEY and CDR2 is SMNVEV (reference sequence). The V end lost 4 bases, the J end lost 3 bases, and 10 bases lay between the germline ends. CDR3 loop: CASSSLLNNQPQHF. The CDR3, as DNA: TGTGCCAGCAGTTCTCTCCTGAACAATCAGCCCCAGCATTTT.

This clonotype was counted many times. The chain has TRBV20-1 and TRBJ1-2; TRBD1 agrees at 8 bases. Per the germline V gene, CDR1 is DFQATT and CDR2 is SNEGSKA (reference sequence). The CDR3 sequence is 14 residues long. The ends lost 0 bases at V and 5 bases at J; junction bases unmatched: 5. The chain's CDR3 is CSARDRTGFYGYTF. The DNA of the CDR3 is TGCAGTGCTAGAGATCGGACAGGGTTTTATGGCTACACCTTC.

The V call is TRBV3-1, the J call TRBJ2-7; D not certain. This CDR3 has 15 amino acids. CDR1 is LGHDT and CDR2 is YNNKEL in the germline V gene (reference sequence). V dropped 1 base and J dropped 2 bases, with 12 bases sitting between them. The DNA for the CDR3 is TGTGCCAGCAGCCAAGCCGGGCTCTCTACCTACGAGCAGTACTTC. It yields the protein CASSQAGLSTYEQYF.

This clonotype showed up just a few times. The chain uses TRBV4-1 and TRBJ2-5; 7 nucleotides agree with TRBD2. The V and J ends lost 0 bases and 1 base, in that order; junction bases with no gene match: 8. This CDR3 comprises 17 residues. The germline V gene encodes CDR1 MGHRA and CDR2 YSYEKL. The CDR3 DNA reads TGCGCCAGCAGCCAAGACCAGGGAGCGGGAAGCCAAGAGACCCAGTACTTC. It encodes CASSQDQGAGSQETQYF.

This clonotype came up a few times. The chain is built from TRBV4-3 and TRBJ2-2; no reliable D call. From germline, CDR1 is LGHNA and CDR2 YSLEER. V shed 4 bases and J shed 1 base, with 13 bases lying between them. This CDR3 comprises 16 residues. The DNA of the CDR3 is TGCGCCAGCAGCCTAAAGGGCGGCGAGAACACCGGGGAGCTGTTTTTT. It encodes CASSLKGGENTGELFF.

This clonotype was seen repeatedly, ten times or more. The rearrangement links TRBV7-9 to TRBJ2-5, with a possible D match to TRBD1 (5 bases). CDR3 length equals 17 residues. Germline assignment: CDR1 SEHNR and CDR2 FQNEAQ (reference sequence). Trimming removed 3 bases at V and 0 bases at J, with 17 bases between. The chain's CDR3 is CASSFGVGRDDQETQYF. The CDR3 DNA is TGTGCCAGCAGCTTCGGCGTGGGGCGTGATGACCAAGAGACCCAGTACTTC.

This clonotype was detected once. This chain connects TRBV4-3 to TRBJ1-4; possible D gene TRBD1, 6 bases. The CDR3 consists of 16 residues. Germline V gives CDR1 LGHNA, CDR2 YSLEER. The V gene lost 0 bases and the J gene lost 5 bases, with 13 bases spanning the gap. Written as DNA, the CDR3 is TGCGCCAGCAGCCAAGATTGGGGAGGGGGGAATGAAAAACTGTTTTTT. Its translation is CASSQDWGGGNEKLFF.

This clonotype was seen ten or more times. The J gene is TRBJ1-3, the V gene TRBV3-1; no definite D call. The germline V and J ends were trimmed by 0 bases and 5 bases, with 8 bases remaining between them. The CDR3 has 14 amino acids. Germline CDR1 is LGHDT and CDR2 is YNNKEL (reference sequence). The CDR3 spells CASSQDSRRNTIYF. The CDR3 DNA follows: TGTGCCAGCAGCCAAGATAGTCGGCGAAACACCATATATTTT.